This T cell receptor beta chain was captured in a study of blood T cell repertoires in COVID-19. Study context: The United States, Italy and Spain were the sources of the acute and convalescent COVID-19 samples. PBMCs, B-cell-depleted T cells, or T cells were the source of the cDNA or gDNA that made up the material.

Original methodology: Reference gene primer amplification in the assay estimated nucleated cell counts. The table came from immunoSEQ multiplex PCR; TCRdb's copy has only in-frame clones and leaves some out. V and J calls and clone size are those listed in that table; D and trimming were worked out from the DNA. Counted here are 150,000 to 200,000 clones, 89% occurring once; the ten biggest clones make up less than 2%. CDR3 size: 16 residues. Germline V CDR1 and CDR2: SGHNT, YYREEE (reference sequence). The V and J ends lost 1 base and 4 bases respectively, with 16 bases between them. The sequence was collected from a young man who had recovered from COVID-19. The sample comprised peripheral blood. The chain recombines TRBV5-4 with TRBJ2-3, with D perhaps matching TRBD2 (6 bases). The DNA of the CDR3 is TGTGCCAGCAGCTTGTCCCGGGAGAGATCCGCAGATACGCAGTATTTT. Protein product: CASSLSRERSADTQYF.